This T cell receptor (beta chain) derives from a study of blood T cell repertoires in COVID-19. For the study at large: Specimens from acute and convalescent COVID-19 originated in the United States, Italy and Spain. Sources were T cells, B-cell-depleted T cells, or PBMCs; the material itself was cDNA or gDNA.

Authors' data handling: Reference gene primer amplification gave estimated nucleated cell counts. Libraries were prepared by immunoSEQ multiplex PCR; TCRdb keeps only in-frame clonotypes and omits some of them. The V and J calls and the clone size are those of that table, but D and trimming were determined from the DNA. Counted here are about 73,000 clones, approximately 80% occurring once; the ten biggest clones make up around 2.3%. Deletions cut 3 bases from V and 2 bases from J, with 14 bases between. This CDR3 region has 16 residues. CDR1 is SEHNR and CDR2 is FQNEAQ in the germline V gene (reference sequence).

This rearrangement joins TRBV7-9 to TRBJ2-1; a possible D gene is TRBD2 (6 bases). The source material was peripheral blood. This sequence was found in an elderly man with active or convalescent COVID-19. CDR3 in DNA: TGTGCCAGCAGCTTGTCTAGCGCCGGAACCTACAATGAGCAGTTCTTC. It is translated as CASSLSSAGTYNEQFF.